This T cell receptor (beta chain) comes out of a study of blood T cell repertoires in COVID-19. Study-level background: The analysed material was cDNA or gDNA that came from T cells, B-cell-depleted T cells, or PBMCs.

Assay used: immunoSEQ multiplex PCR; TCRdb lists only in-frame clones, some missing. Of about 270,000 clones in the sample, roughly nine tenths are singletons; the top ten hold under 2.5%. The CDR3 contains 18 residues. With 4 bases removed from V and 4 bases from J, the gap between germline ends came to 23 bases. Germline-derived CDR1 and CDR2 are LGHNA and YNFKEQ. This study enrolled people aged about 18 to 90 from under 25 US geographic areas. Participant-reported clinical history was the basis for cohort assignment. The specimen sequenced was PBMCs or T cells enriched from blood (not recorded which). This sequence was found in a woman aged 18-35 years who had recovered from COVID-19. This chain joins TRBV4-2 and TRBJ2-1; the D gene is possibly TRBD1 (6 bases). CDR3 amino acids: CASSPSPSGTNGYNEQFF. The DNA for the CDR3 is TGTGCCAGCAGCCCAAGTCCATCCGGGACAAATGGGTACAATGAGCAGTTCTTC.